These 14 T cell receptor beta chains share one sample of origin, sequenced in a study of CD8 T cells in ankylosing spondylitis. The study, taken as a whole, reports: What appeared characteristic of ankylosing spondylitis blood was a TCR beta motif of fewer than ten highly homologous variants.

Antigens for these TCRs are unknown. TCRdb re-called the 5' RACE reads through MiXCR, storing one row per CDR3 protein. Altogether about 90,000 distinct CDR3 sequences are present, around 8.3% being singletons, with the ten largest covering 25% to 35%. Material for sequencing was blood, either unsorted or a sorted T cell fraction (not recorded which). These receptors were obtained from a male donor with ankylosing spondylitis.

This clonotype was seen at least ten times. CDR3 in DNA: TGTGCCAGCAGTGCCGGAGATATCACTGAAGCTTTCTTT. It encodes CASSAGDITEAFF. The V and J genes are TRBV27 and TRBJ1-1; no definite D call. This CDR3 contains 13 residues. The V gene lost 5 bases and the J gene lost 4 bases, with 11 bases spanning the gap. CDR1 is MNHEY, CDR2 SMNVEV, per germline (reference sequence).

The chain has TRBV5-1 and TRBJ2-7; TRBD1 matches at 11 bases. Unmatched junction bases numbered 10, after V lost 4 bases and J lost 7 bases. This CDR3 is built from 15 residues. Germline V CDR1 and CDR2: SGHRS, YFSETQ. The CDR3 coding sequence is TGCGCCAGCAGCACGGACGGACAGGGGGCGGGTGAGCAGTACGTC. Protein product: CASSTDGQGAGEQYV.

The chain has TRBV4-1 and TRBJ1-1; D might be TRBD1 (5 bases). The CDR3 consists of 16 residues. V lost 0 bases to trimming and J lost 0 bases, with 11 bases between them. Germline lookup yields CDR1 MGHRA and CDR2 YSYEKL. In DNA form, the CDR3 reads TGCGCCAGCAGCCAAGAAGGTGAGGGACTGAACACTGAAGCTTTCTTT. Protein product: CASSQEGEGLNTEAFF.

This clonotype was seen many times. V and J are TRBV20-1 and TRBJ2-1; the D is unclear. Germline V lookup: CDR1 DFQATT, CDR2 SNEGSKA (reference sequence). V was cut by 1 base and J by 8 bases, with 12 bases left in between. The CDR3 runs 13 residues. CDR3 in DNA: TGCAGTGCTAGAGTTCTGGAGATGGATGAGCAGTTCTTC. This sequence encodes CSARVLEMDEQFF.

This clonotype was seen repeatedly, ten times or more. The chain carries TRBV24-1 and TRBJ1-2; D is undetermined. The CDR3 is made up of 14 amino acids. V was cut by 0 bases and J by 3 bases, with 7 bases left in between. Germline V CDR1 and CDR2: KGHDR, SFDVKD. The CDR3 protein is CATSDLDTYYGYTF. The CDR3 region has the DNA TGTGCCACCAGTGATTTGGACACATACTATGGCTACACCTTC.

The J gene is TRBJ2-2, the V gene TRBV7-9; D is possibly TRBD2 (6 bases). Trimming removed 1 base from V and 5 bases from J, with 11 bases in between. Germline V gene lookup returns CDR1 SEHNR and CDR2 FQNEAQ (reference sequence). The CDR3 has 15 residues. Here the CDR3 reads CASSLEAGKTGELFF. As DNA, the CDR3 is TGTGCCAGCAGCTTAGAGGCGGGAAAAACCGGGGAGCTGTTTTTT.

The chain couples TRBV27 to TRBJ1-5, with unresolved D. This CDR3 comprises 12 residues. Deletions cut 6 bases from V and 6 bases from J, with 9 bases between. Germline assignment: CDR1 MNHEY and CDR2 SMNVEV (reference sequence). The CDR3 loop reads CASRLGSQPQHF. CDR3 nucleotide sequence: TGTGCCAGCAGATTAGGGAGTCAGCCCCAGCATTTT.

This clonotype was picked up many times. This rearrangement joins TRBV29-1 to TRBJ1-3; D not resolved. The V end was cut by 3 bases, the J end by 4 bases, with 10 bases between. Germline CDR1 is SQVTM and CDR2 is ANQGSEA. The CDR3 is made up of 13 amino acids. The CDR3 DNA reads as TGCAGCGTTGAGCAGCCAGAAGGAAACACCATATATTTT. As protein: CSVEQPEGNTIYF.

This clonotype occurred a few times. The V call is TRBV10-3, the J call TRBJ1-1; no firm D call. Per the germline V gene, CDR1 is ENHRY and CDR2 is SYGVKD. The V gene lost 0 bases and the J gene lost 1 base, with 3 bases spanning the gap. This CDR3 is 13 amino acids long. The CDR3 reads CAISESPNTEAFF. In nucleotides, the CDR3 is TGTGCCATCAGTGAGTCCCCGAACACTGAAGCTTTCTTT.

This clonotype was seen more than once but under ten times. V usage is TRBV10-3 and J usage is TRBJ1-5; 9 positions agree with TRBD1. The CDR3 runs 16 residues. The trim removed 3 bases at V and 5 bases at J, leaving 8 bases unmatched. CDR1 and CDR2 from the germline V gene are ENHRY and SYGVKD. CDR3 loop: CAISEPGQGLDQPQHF. The CDR3, as DNA: TGTGCCATCAGTGAACCGGGACAGGGTTTGGATCAGCCCCAGCATTTT.

This rearrangement joins TRBV27 to TRBJ2-2, with 8 bases lining up with TRBD2. This CDR3 comprises 16 residues. Germline-derived CDR1 and CDR2 are MNHEY and SMNVEV (reference sequence). Germline trimming cut 3 bases from V and 4 bases from J; bases unmatched to any gene: 7. In nucleotides, the CDR3 is TGTGCCAGCAGTTTCGGGACCCGGGGGGGCACCGGGGAGCTGTTTTTT. Its translation is CASSFGTRGGTGELFF.

This clonotype came up a few times. This chain connects TRBV11-2 to TRBJ1-3; 9 nucleotides line up with TRBD1. V lost 5 bases to trimming and J lost 2 bases; unmatched junction nucleotides: 1. The CDR3 has 14 residues. From germline, CDR1 is SGHAT and CDR2 FQNNGV. The CDR3 DNA reads TGTGCCAGCAGCCGACAGGGGGCTGGAAACACCATATATTTT. It yields the protein CASSRQGAGNTIYF.

At least ten counts were recorded for this clonotype. The chain is built from TRBV7-2 and TRBJ1-3; D unclear. The CDR3 runs 13 residues. Germline V lookup: CDR1 SGHTA, CDR2 FQGNSA. Trimming shortened V by 11 bases and J by 0 bases, and 11 bases separated the two germline ends. The CDR3: CAGVYGSGNTIYF. In nucleotides, the CDR3 is TGTGCCGGAGTTTACGGCTCTGGAAACACCATATATTTT.

This clonotype showed up many times. CDR3 in DNA: TGCGCCAGCAGCTTTCTAAGTCTCACCGGGGAGCTGTTTTTT. It yields the protein CASSFLSLTGELFF. The chain joins TRBV5-1 to TRBJ2-2; no definite D call. CDR3 size: 14 residues. Looked up from germline, CDR1 is SGHRS and CDR2 is YFSETQ. Between the trimmed V and J ends, which lost 2 bases and 4 bases, there was a span of 9 bases.